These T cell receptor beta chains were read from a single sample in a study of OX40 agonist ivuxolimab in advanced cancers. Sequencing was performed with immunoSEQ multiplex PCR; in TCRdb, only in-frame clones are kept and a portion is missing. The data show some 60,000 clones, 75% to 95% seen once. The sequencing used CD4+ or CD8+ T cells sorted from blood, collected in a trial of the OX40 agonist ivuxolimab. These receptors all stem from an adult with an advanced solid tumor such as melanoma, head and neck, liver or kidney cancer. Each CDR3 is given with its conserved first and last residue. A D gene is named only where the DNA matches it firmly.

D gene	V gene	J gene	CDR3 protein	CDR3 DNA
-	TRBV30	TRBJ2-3	CAWSTGYLSTDTQYF	TGTGCCTGGAGTACAGGGTACCTTAGCACAGATACGCAGTATTTT
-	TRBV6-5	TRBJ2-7	CASTPGWTYEQYF	TGTGCCAGCACCCCGGGGTGGACCTACGAGCAGTACTTC
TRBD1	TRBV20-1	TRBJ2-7	CSARQGYEQYF	TGCAGTGCGAGACAGGGCTACGAGCAGTACTTC
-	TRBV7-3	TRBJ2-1	CASSSNSGTQFF	TGTGCCAGCAGCTCAAATAGCGGTACTCAGTTCTTC
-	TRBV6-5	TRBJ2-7	CASTINYEQYF	TGTGCCAGCACTATTAATTACGAGCAGTACTTC
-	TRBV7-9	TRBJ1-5	CASSLSGTGPQPQHF	TGTGCCAGCAGCTTATCCGGGACTGGGCCACAGCCCCAGCATTTT
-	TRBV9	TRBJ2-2	CASSGSSTGELFF	TGTGCCAGCAGCGGGTCCAGCACCGGGGAGCTGTTTTTT
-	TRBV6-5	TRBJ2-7	CASSLKAEQYF	TGTGCCAGCAGTTTGAAGGCCGAGCAGTACTTC
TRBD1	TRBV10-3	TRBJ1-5	CAISESKGQGNQPQHF	TGTGCCATCAGTGAGTCGAAGGGACAGGGGAATCAGCCCCAGCATTTT
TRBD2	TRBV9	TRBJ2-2	CASSLRAGVVTGELFF	TGTGCCAGCAGCTTACGAGCGGGAGTCGTCACCGGGGAGCTGTTTTTT
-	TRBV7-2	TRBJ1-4	CASSSRTATNEKLFF	TGTGCCAGCAGCTCCAGGACAGCAACTAATGAAAAACTGTTTTTT